One and the same sample provided the 26 T cell receptor beta chains below, sequenced in a study of cytomegalovirus exposure and HLA in healthy donors. Data came from immunoSEQ multiplex PCR; TCRdb stores just in-frame clones and leaves some out. Of about 180,000 clones listed, 85% are singletons. The sample comprised PBMCs. All receptors derive from a man younger than 30 in good health and CMV-seropositive.

This chain links TRBV9 with TRBJ2-1; perhaps TRBD2 as D (6 bases). The V end lost 0 bases, the J end lost 2 bases, and 12 bases lay between the germline ends. Per the germline V gene, CDR1 is SGDLS and CDR2 is YYNGEE. The CDR3 has 16 amino acids. CDR3 DNA sequence: TGTGCCAGCAGCGTAGGGGGTAGCGGAGCCTACAATGAGCAGTTCTTC. Encoded protein: CASSVGGSGAYNEQFF.

This clone occurred a few times. The chain combines TRBV11-2 with TRBJ2-7, with D perhaps matching TRBD2 (6 bases). The germline gives CDR1 SGHAT, CDR2 FQNNGV. The CDR3 has 15 amino acids. Trimming removed 4 bases from V and 0 bases from J, with 13 bases in between. CDR3 sequence reads: CASSSLAVSSYEQYF. The CDR3 DNA sequence: TGTGCCAGCAGCTCGTTAGCGGTGAGCTCCTACGAGCAGTACTTC.

The chain is built from TRBV29-1 and TRBJ1-2; D not resolved. The CDR3 sequence is 13 residues long. The germline V gene encodes CDR1 SQVTM and CDR2 ANQGSEA. V was shortened by 4 bases and J by 3 bases, with 12 bases between the two germline ends. The CDR3 spells CSVVYQTDYGYTF. As DNA, the CDR3 is TGCAGCGTTGTTTACCAGACTGACTATGGCTACACCTTC.

In DNA, the CDR3 is TGTGCCAGTTCCCCAGGGACCTACGAGCAGTACTTC. It translates to CASSPGTYEQYF. The chain joins TRBV19 to TRBJ2-7; possibly TRBD1 for D (5 bases). Trimming shortened V by 8 bases and J by 2 bases, and 10 bases separated the two germline ends. The CDR3 spans 12 residues. Germline V lookup: CDR1 LNHDA, CDR2 SQIVND (reference sequence).

The J gene is TRBJ2-1, the V gene TRBV28; 8 bases align to TRBD1. Germline V CDR1 and CDR2: MDHEN, SYDVKM. The CDR3 has 20 residues. Trimming at V came to 5 bases and at J to 4 bases, leaving 22 bases not matched to a gene. The CDR3 region has the DNA TGTGCCAGCAGTCCCAGGGTTTTGTGGACAGGGAAGATAGGATACAATGAGCAGTTCTTC. Encoded protein: CASSPRVLWTGKIGYNEQFF.

The chain couples TRBV6-1 to TRBJ1-2, with no clear D. Trimming pared 3 bases from V and 4 bases from J, leaving 6 bases between. Germline lookup yields CDR1 MNHNS and CDR2 SASEGT. The CDR3 has 12 residues. The CDR3 protein is CASSDLAYGYTF. CDR3 DNA: TGTGCCAGCAGTGATTTGGCCTATGGCTACACCTTC.

V is TRBV6-6 and J is TRBJ2-7, with 10 nucleotides matching TRBD1. Germline V gives CDR1 MNHNY, CDR2 SVGAGI (reference sequence). Trimming took 11 bases from V and 6 from J; bases not matched to a gene: 10. The CDR3 covers 13 residues. The CDR3 nucleotides read TGTGCCGGCTCGGGACAGGGGACCGGCGAGCAGTACTTC. Its translation is CAGSGQGTGEQYF.

The V and J genes are TRBV7-2 and TRBJ2-1; 7 bases match TRBD2. Germline trimming cut 5 bases from V and 1 base from J; bases unmatched to any gene: 2. CDR1 is SGHTA, CDR2 FQGNSA, per germline. This CDR3 has 14 amino acids. This chain's CDR3 is CASSGLGSYNEQFF. CDR3 sequence (DNA): TGTGCCAGCAGCGGACTAGGGTCCTACAATGAGCAGTTCTTC. The full variable domain, completed using reference TRBV7-2 and TRBJ2-1, is GAGVSQSPSNKVTEKGKDVELRCDPISGHTALYWYRQSLGQGLEFLIYFQGNSAPDKSGLPSDRFSAERTGGSVSTLTIQRTQQEDSAVYLCASSGLGSYNEQFFGPGTRLTVL.

The V and J genes are TRBV4-2 and TRBJ1-1, with D maybe TRBD1 (6 bases). This CDR3 is built from 14 residues. V lost 1 base and J 1 base, leaving 7 bases between the germline ends. From germline, CDR1 is LGHNA and CDR2 YNFKEQ. This chain's CDR3 is CASSQVGGNTEAFF. CDR3 nucleotides: TGTGCCAGCAGCCAAGTAGGGGGGAACACTGAAGCTTTCTTT.

Here the CDR3 reads CASSPPGEAFF. The CDR3 DNA reads as TGTGCCAGCAGCCCCCCAGGGGAAGCTTTCTTT. The rearrangement joins TRBV7-9 to TRBJ1-1; the D gene is possibly TRBD1 (5 bases). With 5 bases removed from V and 8 bases from J, the gap between germline ends came to 9 bases. The V gene's germline CDR1 is SEHNR and CDR2 FQNEAQ (reference sequence). The CDR3 is 11 amino acids.

This chain uses TRBV25-1 with TRBJ2-7, with 11 positions matching TRBD1. With V trimmed by 4 bases and J by 2 bases, 4 bases remained unmatched. The germline CDR1 and CDR2 sequences are MGHDK and SYGVNS. The CDR3 loop spans 15 amino acids. The DNA of the CDR3 is TGTGCCAGCAGTGTTGGGACAGGGGGGACCTACGAGCAGTACTTC. Protein sequence: CASSVGTGGTYEQYF.

V is TRBV28 and J is TRBJ1-2; D may be TRBD1 (5 bases). This CDR3 region has 12 residues. Trimming left V 8 bases short and J 4 bases short, with 11 bases between. Germline-derived CDR1 and CDR2 are MDHEN and SYDVKM. In DNA, the CDR3 is TGTGCCAGCCTAGGGGCAGGCTATGGCTACACCTTC. Its protein is CASLGAGYGYTF.

This clone was counted once. The chain carries TRBV28 and TRBJ2-7, with D maybe TRBD1 (6 bases). Trimming took off 6 bases at V and 2 bases at J, with 17 bases between the two ends. Germline V lookup: CDR1 MDHEN, CDR2 SYDVKM. The CDR3 spans 15 residues. The CDR3 nucleotides read TGTGCCAGCAGCGCGTCCACAGGGTTTGCCTACGAGCAGTACTTC. Its translation: CASSASTGFAYEQYF. The whole variable domain, remainder taken from reference TRBV28 and TRBJ2-7, is DVKVTQSSRYLVKRTGEKVFLECVQDMDHENMFWYRQDPGLGLRLIYFSYDVKMKEKGDIPEGYSVSREKKERFSLILESASTNQTSMYLCASSASTGFAYEQYFGPGTRLTVT.

The chain is built from TRBV25-1 and TRBJ1-2, with 8 bases matching TRBD1. The CDR3 has 14 amino acids. Losses at the gene ends were 1 base for V and 5 bases for J; bases not matched to a gene: 3. The germline CDR1 and CDR2 sequences are MGHDK and SYGVNS. CDR3 sequence reads: CASSEWTGFYGYTF. DNA for the CDR3: TGTGCCAGCAGTGAATGGACAGGGTTTTATGGCTACACCTTC.

The chain has TRBV7-9 and TRBJ2-7, with 9 bases aligning to TRBD2. J lost 4 bases, V lost 5 bases, and 12 bases had no gene match. This CDR3 region has 16 residues. Germline V gene lookup returns CDR1 SEHNR and CDR2 FQNEAQ (reference sequence). As DNA, the CDR3 is TGTGCCAGCAGCCCCGACTATAGCGGGAGTGGTTACGAGCAGTACTTC. Encoded protein: CASSPDYSGSGYEQYF. Full variable domain (rest looked up from reference TRBV7-9 and TRBJ2-7): DTGVSQNPRHKITKRGQNVTFRCDPISEHNRLYWYRQTLGQGPEFLTYFQNEAQLEKSRLLSDRFSAERPKGSFSTLEIQRTEQGDSAMYLCASSPDYSGSGYEQYFGPGTRLTVT.

This clone was observed a few times. This chain joins TRBV10-3 and TRBJ1-1, with a tentative D call TRBD1 (5 bases). This CDR3 spans 15 amino acids. Germline values: CDR1 ENHRY, CDR2 SYGVKD. V dropped 6 bases and J dropped 1 base, with 15 bases sitting between them. The CDR3 DNA reads as TGTGCCATCAGCCCCAGGGCGGACCAGAACACTGAAGCTTTCTTT. Translated: CAISPRADQNTEAFF.

V and J are TRBV28 and TRBJ2-2; the D gene is possibly TRBD2 (6 bases). Germline V gives CDR1 MDHEN, CDR2 SYDVKM. CDR3 size: 13 residues. Trimming took off 2 bases at V and 5 bases at J, with 6 bases between the two ends. In DNA form, the CDR3 reads TGTGCCAGCAGTTTAGGAGGGACCGGGGAGCTGTTTTTT. Translating it yields CASSLGGTGELFF. The full variable domain, in which reference TRBV28 and TRBJ2-2 provide the parts outside the CDR3, is DVKVTQSSRYLVKRTGEKVFLECVQDMDHENMFWYRQDPGLGLRLIYFSYDVKMKEKGDIPEGYSVSREKKERFSLILESASTNQTSMYLCASSLGGTGELFFGEGSRLTVL.

The V call is TRBV27, the J call TRBJ2-7, with 11 bases matching TRBD1. This CDR3 has 15 amino acids. With V trimmed by 6 bases and J by 7 bases, 11 bases remained unmatched. The germline gives CDR1 MNHEY, CDR2 SMNVEV (reference sequence). CDR3 sequence reads: CASRPPGQGVVEQYF. The CDR3 DNA follows: TGTGCCAGCAGACCGCCGGGACAGGGGGTTGTAGAGCAGTACTTC.

The gene calls are TRBV9 and TRBJ2-7; no clear D gene. This CDR3 has 12 amino acids. Trimming cost V 3 bases and J 0 bases, with 4 bases left between them. Germline CDR1 SGDLS, CDR2 YYNGEE. CDR3 protein: CASSASSYEQYF. CDR3 nucleotide sequence: TGTGCCAGCAGCGCTAGCTCCTACGAGCAGTACTTC.

V gene TRBV5-6 combines with J gene TRBJ1-2; D gene unclear. V dropped 2 bases and J dropped 4 bases, with 12 bases sitting between them. There are 14 residues in the CDR3. CDR1 and CDR2 from the germline V gene are SGHDT and YYEEEE. CDR3 bases: TGTGCCAGCAGCTTCGAGGTGCCGGGCTATGGCTACACCTTC. Its translation is CASSFEVPGYGYTF.

The chain carries TRBV11-3 and TRBJ2-3; D unresolved. The ends were cut back, 3 bases at V and 0 bases at J, with 7 bases in the middle. The CDR3 runs to 14 residues. Germline V gene lookup returns CDR1 SGHNT and CDR2 YENEEA. In nucleotides, the CDR3 is TGTGCCAGCAGCTTTTATTCTAGCACAGATACGCAGTATTTT. Its protein product is CASSFYSSTDTQYF.

V usage is TRBV6-5 and J usage is TRBJ2-7; 7 positions agree with TRBD1. Looked up from germline, CDR1 is MNHEY and CDR2 is SVGAGI. The length of the CDR3 is 15 residues. V was pared by 2 bases and J by 2 bases, with 6 bases of the junction left unmatched. The CDR3 sequence: CASSYQRDRTYEQYF. The CDR3, as DNA: TGTGCCAGCAGTTACCAACGGGACAGAACCTACGAGCAGTACTTC.

V gene TRBV29-1 combines with J gene TRBJ2-2; 9 bases line up with TRBD1. The germline CDR1 and CDR2 sequences are SQVTM and ANQGSEA. The CDR3 is made up of 17 amino acids. Losses at the gene ends were 0 bases for V and 1 base for J; bases not matched to a gene: 6. The CDR3 DNA sequence: TGCAGCGTTGAAGATGGAGGGACAGGGTTGAACACCGGGGAGCTGTTTTTT. Its protein is CSVEDGGTGLNTGELFF.

This clone was seen just once. The J gene is TRBJ1-1, the V gene TRBV7-6; 7 nucleotides match TRBD1. V shed 4 bases, J shed 1 base, and the junction held 9 bases outside the gene matches. Germline CDR1 SGHVS, CDR2 FNYEAQ. The CDR3 spans 16 residues. The CDR3 spells CASSSRTGEKNTEAFF. CDR3 sequence (DNA): TGTGCCAGCAGCTCCCGAACAGGGGAAAAGAACACTGAAGCTTTCTTT.

The chain has TRBV7-6 and TRBJ2-3; D may be TRBD1 (6 bases). The germline gives CDR1 SGHVS, CDR2 FNYEAQ. The V end lost 1 base, the J end lost 5 bases, and 13 bases lay between the germline ends. The CDR3 sequence is 15 residues long. The CDR3 DNA is TGTGCCAGCAGCTTAGAAGGGGGTCGAGGAGATACGCAGTATTTT. Translating gives CASSLEGGRGDTQYF.

The J gene is TRBJ2-7, the V gene TRBV7-3; the match to TRBD2 covers 10 bases. J was trimmed by 6 bases and V by 5 bases; bases with no gene match: 13. Per the germline V gene, CDR1 is SGHTA and CDR2 is FQGTGA. The CDR3 length is 16 residues. CDR3 sequence (DNA): TGTGCCAGCAGCCTGCAGGTGGGGACTAGCGCGAGCGAGCAGTACTTC. This encodes CASSLQVGTSASEQYF.